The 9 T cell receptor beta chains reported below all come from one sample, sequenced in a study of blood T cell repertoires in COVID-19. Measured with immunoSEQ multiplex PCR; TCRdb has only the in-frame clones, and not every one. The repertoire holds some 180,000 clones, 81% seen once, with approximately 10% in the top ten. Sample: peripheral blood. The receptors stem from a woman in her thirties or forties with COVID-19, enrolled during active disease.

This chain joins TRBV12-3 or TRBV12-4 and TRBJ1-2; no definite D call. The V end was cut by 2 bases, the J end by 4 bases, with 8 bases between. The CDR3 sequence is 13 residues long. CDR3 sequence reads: CASSLLPLYGYTF. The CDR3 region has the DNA TGTGCCAGCAGTTTACTGCCACTCTATGGCTACACCTTC.

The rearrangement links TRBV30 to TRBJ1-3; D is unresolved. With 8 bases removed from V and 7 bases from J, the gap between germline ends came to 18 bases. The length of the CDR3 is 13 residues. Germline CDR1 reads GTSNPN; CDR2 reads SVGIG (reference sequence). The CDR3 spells CAADPGIHNTIYF. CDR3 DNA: TGTGCCGCCGACCCGGGGATCCACAACACCATATATTTT.

CDR3 nucleotide sequence: TGTGCCAGCTCACTCTCTACTAGCGGGGTCTCTGGGGCCAACGTCCTGACTTTC. Its translation is CASSLSTSGVSGANVLTF. The V gene is TRBV18, the J gene TRBJ2-6; the match to TRBD2 covers 10 bases. V shed 4 bases and J 0 bases; nucleotides not matched to a gene: 6. The germline V gene has CDR1 KGHSH and CDR2 LQKENI. The CDR3 consists of 18 residues.

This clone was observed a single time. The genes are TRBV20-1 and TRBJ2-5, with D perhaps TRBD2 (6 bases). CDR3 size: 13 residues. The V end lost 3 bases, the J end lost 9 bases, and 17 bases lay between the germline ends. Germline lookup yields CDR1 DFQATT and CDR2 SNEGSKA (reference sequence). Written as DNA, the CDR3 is TGCAGTGCTAGTCCCGGGACTCCGGGGGCCCAGTACTTC. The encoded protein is CSASPGTPGAQYF.

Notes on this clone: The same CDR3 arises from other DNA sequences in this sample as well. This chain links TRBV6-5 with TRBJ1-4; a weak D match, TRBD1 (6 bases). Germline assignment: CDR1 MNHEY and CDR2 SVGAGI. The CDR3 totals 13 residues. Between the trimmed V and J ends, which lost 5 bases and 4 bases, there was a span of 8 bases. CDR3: CASSRTVNEKLFF. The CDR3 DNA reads TGTGCCAGCAGTCGGACAGTTAATGAAAAACTGTTTTTT.

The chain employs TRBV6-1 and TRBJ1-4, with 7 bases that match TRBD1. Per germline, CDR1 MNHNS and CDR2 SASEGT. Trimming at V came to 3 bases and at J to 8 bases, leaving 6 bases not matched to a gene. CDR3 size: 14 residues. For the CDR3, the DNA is TGTGCCAGCAGTGATACAGGGGCGAGGGAAAAACTGTTTTTT. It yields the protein CASSDTGAREKLFF.

Written as DNA, the CDR3 is TGTGCCACCAGTGATTTTACTAGCGGGGGGGAGACCCAGTACTTC. Residues: CATSDFTSGGETQYF. The genes are TRBV24-1 and TRBJ2-5; 12 bases fit TRBD2. Germline CDR1 reads KGHDR; CDR2 reads SFDVKD. J gave up 5 bases and V 1 base, and 1 base lay outside the gene matches. This CDR3 region has 15 residues.

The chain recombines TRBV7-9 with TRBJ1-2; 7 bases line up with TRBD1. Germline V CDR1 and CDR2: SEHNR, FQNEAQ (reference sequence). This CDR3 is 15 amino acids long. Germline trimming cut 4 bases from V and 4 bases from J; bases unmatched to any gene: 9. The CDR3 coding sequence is TGTGCCAGCAGCTCCAGCAGGGGGACACTCTATGGCTACACCTTC. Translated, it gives CASSSSRGTLYGYTF.

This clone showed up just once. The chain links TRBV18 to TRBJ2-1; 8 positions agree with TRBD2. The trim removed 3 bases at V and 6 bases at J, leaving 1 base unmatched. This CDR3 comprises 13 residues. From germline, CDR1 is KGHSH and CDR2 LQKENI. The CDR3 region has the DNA TGTGCCAGCTCACCCGGGAGGGGCAATGAGCAGTTCTTC. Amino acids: CASSPGRGNEQFF.